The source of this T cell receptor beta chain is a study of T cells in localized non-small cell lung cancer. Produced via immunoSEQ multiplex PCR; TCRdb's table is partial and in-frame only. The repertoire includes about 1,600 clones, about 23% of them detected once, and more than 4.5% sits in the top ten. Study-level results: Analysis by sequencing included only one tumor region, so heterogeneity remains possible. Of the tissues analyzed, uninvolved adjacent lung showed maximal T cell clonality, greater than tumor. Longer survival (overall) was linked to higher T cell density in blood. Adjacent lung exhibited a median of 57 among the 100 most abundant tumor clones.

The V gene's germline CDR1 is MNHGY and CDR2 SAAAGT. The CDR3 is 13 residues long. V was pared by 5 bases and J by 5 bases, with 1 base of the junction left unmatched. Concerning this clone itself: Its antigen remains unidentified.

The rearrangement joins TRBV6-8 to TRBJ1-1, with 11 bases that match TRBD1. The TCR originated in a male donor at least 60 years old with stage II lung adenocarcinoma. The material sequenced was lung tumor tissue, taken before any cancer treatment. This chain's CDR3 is CASSGTGGTEAFF. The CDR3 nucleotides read TGTGCCAGCAGTGGGACAGGGGGGACTGAAGCTTTCTTT.